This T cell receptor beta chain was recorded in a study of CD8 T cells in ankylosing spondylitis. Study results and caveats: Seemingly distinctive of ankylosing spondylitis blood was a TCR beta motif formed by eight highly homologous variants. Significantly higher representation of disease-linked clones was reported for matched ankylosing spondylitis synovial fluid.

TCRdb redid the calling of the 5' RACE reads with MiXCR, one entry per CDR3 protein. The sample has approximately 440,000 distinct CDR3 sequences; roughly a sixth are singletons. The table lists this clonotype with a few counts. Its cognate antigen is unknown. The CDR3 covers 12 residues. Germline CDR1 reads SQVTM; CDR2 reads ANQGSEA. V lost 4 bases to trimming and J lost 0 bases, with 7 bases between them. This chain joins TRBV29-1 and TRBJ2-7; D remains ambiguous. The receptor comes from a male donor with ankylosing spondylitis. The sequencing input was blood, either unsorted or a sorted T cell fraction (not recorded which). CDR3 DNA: TGCAGCGTTGGCCAGGACTCCTACGAGCAGTACTTC. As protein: CSVGQDSYEQYF.